This T cell receptor beta chain was identified in a study of blood T cell repertoires in COVID-19. On the study more broadly: Whether acute or convalescent, the COVID-19 samples came from the United States, Italy and Spain.

In the original workflow: Amplification from reference gene primers served as the basis for estimated nucleated cell counts. Only in-frame clones appear in the TCRdb table, and some are missing; sequencing was by immunoSEQ multiplex PCR. Clone size and V and J calls were adopted from that table, with D and trimming inferred from the DNA. The sample lists a few hundred thousand clones, 80% to 90% occurring once. V was pared by 2 bases and J by 6 bases, with 9 bases between. This CDR3 has 13 residues. The germline CDR1 and CDR2 sequences are SGHRS and YFSETQ. Assignments of participants to cohorts depended upon their own reported clinical history. Each recovered donor of Cohort 3 presented with two negative PCRs, clearance, or symptom resolution.

Sequenced sample: PBMCs or T cells enriched from blood (not recorded which). The chain couples TRBV5-1 to TRBJ2-1, with D hard to call. This clonotype was obtained from a woman aged 18-29 years who had recovered from COVID-19. The CDR3 bases are TGCGCCAGCAGCTTCGGGTCTCCCAATGAGCAGTTCTTC. Translating it yields CASSFGSPNEQFF.